The clone carrying this TCR beta chain was seen repeatedly, ten times or more. The data were taken from a study of human T cells and chemical hapten exposure. Stated time point: patch test 2, 6 weeks after DPC sensitization. Indicated treatment: therapeutic diphenylcyclopropenone sensitization with weekly scalp DPC. MiXCR, run by TCRdb on the RACE reads, gives a single entry per CDR3 protein. The data contain approximately 89,000 distinct CDR3 sequences, approximately 10% of them seen just once; the ten biggest clones take up 2% to 2.5%. The clonotype was recovered from a woman in her twenties or thirties with alopecia areata. Some clones in this sample may be carry-over from other donors' samples. The sequences come from whole blood, collected in connection with sensitization to the hapten diphenylcyclopropenone (DPC).

The CDR3 here is CASSLWVAGSELRNYGYTF. Here the CDR3 DNA reads TGTGCCAGCAGCTTGTGGGTGGCAGGGTCAGAATTACGTAACTATGGCTACACCTTC. The rearrangement links TRBV7-8 to TRBJ1-2; weak D call: TRBD1 (5 bases). The CDR3 totals 19 residues. Trimming took off 3 bases at V and 1 base at J, with 24 bases between the two ends. Per germline, CDR1 SGHVS and CDR2 FQNEAQ.